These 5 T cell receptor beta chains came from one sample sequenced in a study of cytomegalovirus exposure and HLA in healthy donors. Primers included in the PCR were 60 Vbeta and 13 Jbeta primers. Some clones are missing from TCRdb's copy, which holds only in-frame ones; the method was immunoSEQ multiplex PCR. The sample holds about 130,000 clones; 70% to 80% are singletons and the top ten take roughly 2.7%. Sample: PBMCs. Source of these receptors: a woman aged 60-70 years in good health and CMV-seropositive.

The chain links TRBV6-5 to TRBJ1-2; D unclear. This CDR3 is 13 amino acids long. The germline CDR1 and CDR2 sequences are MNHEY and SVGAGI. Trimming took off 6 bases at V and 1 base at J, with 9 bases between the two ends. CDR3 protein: CASRTDINYGYTF. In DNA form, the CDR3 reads TGTGCCAGCAGGACCGACATTAACTATGGCTACACCTTC.

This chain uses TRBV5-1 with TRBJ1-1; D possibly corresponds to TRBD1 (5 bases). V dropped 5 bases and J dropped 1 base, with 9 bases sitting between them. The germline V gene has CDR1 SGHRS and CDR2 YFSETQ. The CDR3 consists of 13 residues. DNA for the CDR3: TGCGCCAGCAGACCGGGGGAGAACACTGAAGCTTTCTTT. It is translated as CASRPGENTEAFF.

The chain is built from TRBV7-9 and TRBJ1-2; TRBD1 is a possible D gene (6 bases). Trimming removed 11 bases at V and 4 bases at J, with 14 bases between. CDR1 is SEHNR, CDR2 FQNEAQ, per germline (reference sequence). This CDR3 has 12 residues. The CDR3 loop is CAARGRAYGYTF. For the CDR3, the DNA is TGTGCCGCCAGGGGTCGCGCCTATGGCTACACCTTC.

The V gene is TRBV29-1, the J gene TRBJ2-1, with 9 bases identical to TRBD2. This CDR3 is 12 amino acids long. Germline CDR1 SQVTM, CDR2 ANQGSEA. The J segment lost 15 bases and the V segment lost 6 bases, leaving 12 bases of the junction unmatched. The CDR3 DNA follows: TGCAGCGTCGGGACTAGCTCGTCTGGAAGGTTCTTC. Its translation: CSVGTSSSGRFF.

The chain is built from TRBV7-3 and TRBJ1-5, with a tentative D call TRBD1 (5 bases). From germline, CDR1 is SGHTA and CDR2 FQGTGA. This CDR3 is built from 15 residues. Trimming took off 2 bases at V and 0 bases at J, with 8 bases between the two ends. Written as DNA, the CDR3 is TGTGCCAGCAGCTTACAACAGGATAGCAATCAGCCCCAGCATTTT. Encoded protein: CASSLQQDSNQPQHF.